This TCR beta chain was obtained from a study of T cell responses to AZD1222 COVID-19 vaccine. About this clone: Its antigen is unknown.

The data were produced by immunoSEQ multiplex PCR, yet TCRdb's version contains in-frame clones alone and is incomplete. The sample lists about 140,000 clones; roughly 92% were seen once. Study-level findings and limits: A rise in Spike-specific TCR breadth and depth followed two AZD1222 doses. Clonal diversity was possibly underestimated; the donors were predominantly white British and more often female. The study identified only six AZD1222 recipients as seropositive at baseline.

Germline CDR1 and CDR2: ENHRY and SYGVKD. The CDR3 consists of 15 residues. V lost 1 base and J lost 7; bases outside the gene matches: 9. The source was peripheral blood, collected 28 days after the second AZD1222 dose. This chain connects TRBV10-3 to TRBJ2-5; 7 bases map to TRBD2. This sequence was found in an adult who received the AZD1222 COVID-19 vaccine. The CDR3 DNA sequence: TGTGCCATCAGTGAGTTGACGGGAGGTAGGGGGACCCAGTACTTC. Its protein product is CAISELTGGRGTQYF.